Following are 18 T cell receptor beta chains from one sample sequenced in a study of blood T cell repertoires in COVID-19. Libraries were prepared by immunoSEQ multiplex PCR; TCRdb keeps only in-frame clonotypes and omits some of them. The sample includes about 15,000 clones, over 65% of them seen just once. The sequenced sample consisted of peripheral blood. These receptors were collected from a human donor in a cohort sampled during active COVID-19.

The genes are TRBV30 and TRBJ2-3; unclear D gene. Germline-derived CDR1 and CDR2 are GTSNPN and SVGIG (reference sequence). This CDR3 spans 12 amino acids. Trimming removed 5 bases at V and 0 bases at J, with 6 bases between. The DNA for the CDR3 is TGTGCCTGGCAGGCCAGCACAGATACGCAGTATTTT. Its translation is CAWQASTDTQYF.

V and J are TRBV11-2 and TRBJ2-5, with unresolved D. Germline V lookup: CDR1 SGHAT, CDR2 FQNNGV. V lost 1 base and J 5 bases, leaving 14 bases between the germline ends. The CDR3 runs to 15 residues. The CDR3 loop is CASSLGVGPGETQYF. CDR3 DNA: TGTGCCAGCAGCTTAGGGGTGGGCCCTGGGGAGACCCAGTACTTC.

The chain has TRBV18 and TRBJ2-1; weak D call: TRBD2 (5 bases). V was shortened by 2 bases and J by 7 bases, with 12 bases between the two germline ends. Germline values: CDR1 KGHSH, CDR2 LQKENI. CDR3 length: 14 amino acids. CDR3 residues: CASSPVGPGNEQFF. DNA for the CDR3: TGTGCCAGCTCACCAGTAGGGCCGGGGAATGAGCAGTTCTTC. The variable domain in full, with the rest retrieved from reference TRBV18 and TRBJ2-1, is NAGVMQNPRHLVRRRGQEARLRCSPMKGHSHVYWYRQLPEEGLKFMVYLQKENIIDESGMPKERFSAEFPKEGPSILRIQQVVRGDSAAYFCASSPVGPGNEQFFGPGTRLTVL.

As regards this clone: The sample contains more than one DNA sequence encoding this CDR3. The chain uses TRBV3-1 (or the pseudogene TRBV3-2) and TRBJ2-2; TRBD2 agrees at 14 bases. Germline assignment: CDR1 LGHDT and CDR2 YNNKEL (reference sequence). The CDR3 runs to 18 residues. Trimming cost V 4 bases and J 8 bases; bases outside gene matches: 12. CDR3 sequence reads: CASSPVQGLAGVTGELFF. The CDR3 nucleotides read TGTGCCAGCAGCCCCGTACAGGGACTAGCGGGAGTCACTGGGGAGCTGTTTTTT.

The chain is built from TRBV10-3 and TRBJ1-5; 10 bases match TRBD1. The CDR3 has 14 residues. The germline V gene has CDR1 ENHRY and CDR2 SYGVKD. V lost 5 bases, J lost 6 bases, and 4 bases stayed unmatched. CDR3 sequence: CAISPGQGSQPQHF. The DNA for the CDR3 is TGTGCCATCAGTCCGGGACAGGGGAGTCAGCCCCAGCATTTT.

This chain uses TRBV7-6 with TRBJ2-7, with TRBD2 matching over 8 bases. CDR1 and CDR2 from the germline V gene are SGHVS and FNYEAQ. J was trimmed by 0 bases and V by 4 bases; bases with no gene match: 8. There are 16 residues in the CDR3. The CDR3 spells CASSSSGGPSSYEQYF. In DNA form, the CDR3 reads TGTGCCAGCAGCTCGAGCGGGGGACCTAGCTCCTACGAGCAGTACTTC.

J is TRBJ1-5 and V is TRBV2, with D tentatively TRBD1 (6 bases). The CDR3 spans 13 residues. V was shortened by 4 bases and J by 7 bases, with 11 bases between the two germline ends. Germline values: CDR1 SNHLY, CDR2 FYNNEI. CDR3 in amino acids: CASSGAQGQPQHF. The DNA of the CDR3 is TGTGCCAGCAGTGGGGCCCAGGGGCAGCCCCAGCATTTT.

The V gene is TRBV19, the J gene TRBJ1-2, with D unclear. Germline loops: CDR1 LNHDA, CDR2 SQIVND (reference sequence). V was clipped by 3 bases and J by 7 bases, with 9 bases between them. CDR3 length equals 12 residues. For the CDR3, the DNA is TGTGCCAGTAGTATCGGAGGGTCTGGCTACACCTTC. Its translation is CASSIGGSGYTF. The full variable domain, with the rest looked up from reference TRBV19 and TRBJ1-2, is DGGITQSPKYLFRKEGQNVTLSCEQNLNHDAMYWYRQDPGQGLRLIYYSQIVNDFQKGDIAEGYSVSREKKESFPLTVTSAQKNPTAFYLCASSIGGSGYTFGSGTRLTVV.

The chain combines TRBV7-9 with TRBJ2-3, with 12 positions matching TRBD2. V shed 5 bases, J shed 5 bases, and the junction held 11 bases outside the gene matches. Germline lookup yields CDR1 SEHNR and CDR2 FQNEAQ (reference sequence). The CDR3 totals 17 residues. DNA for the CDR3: TGTGCCAGCAGCCTGCCATCTAGCGGGAGGGCCCTAGATACGCAGTATTTT. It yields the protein CASSLPSSGRALDTQYF. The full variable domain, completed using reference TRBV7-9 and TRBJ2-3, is DTGVSQNPRHKITKRGQNVTFRCDPISEHNRLYWYRQTLGQGPEFLTYFQNEAQLEKSRLLSDRFSAERPKGSFSTLEIQRTEQGDSAMYLCASSLPSSGRALDTQYFGPGTRLTVL.

The CDR3 sequence: CASSDAGEGEQYF. In nucleotides, the CDR3 is TGTGCCAGCAGTGACGCAGGTGAGGGCGAGCAGTACTTC. The chain uses TRBV6-1 and TRBJ2-7; maybe TRBD2 (5 bases). Trimming removed 3 bases at V and 6 bases at J, with 12 bases between. Looked up from germline, CDR1 is MNHNS and CDR2 is SASEGT. The CDR3 is 13 residues long.

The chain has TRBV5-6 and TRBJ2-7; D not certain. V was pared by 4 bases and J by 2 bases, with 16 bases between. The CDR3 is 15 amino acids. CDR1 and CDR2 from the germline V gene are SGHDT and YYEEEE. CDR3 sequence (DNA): TGTGCCAGCAGCCTTGGATGGAGACCCACCTACGAGCAGTACTTC. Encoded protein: CASSLGWRPTYEQYF.

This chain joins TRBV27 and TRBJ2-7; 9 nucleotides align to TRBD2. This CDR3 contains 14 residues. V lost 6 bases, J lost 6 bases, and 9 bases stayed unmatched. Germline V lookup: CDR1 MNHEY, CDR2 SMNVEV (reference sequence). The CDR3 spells CASRPGRGGGEQYF. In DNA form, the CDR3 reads TGTGCCAGCAGACCTGGGCGGGGGGGCGGCGAGCAGTACTTC.

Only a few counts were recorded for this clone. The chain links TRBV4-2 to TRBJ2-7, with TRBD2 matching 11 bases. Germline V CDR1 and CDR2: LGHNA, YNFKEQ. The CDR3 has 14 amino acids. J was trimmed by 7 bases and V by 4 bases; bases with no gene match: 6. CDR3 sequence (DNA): TGTGCCAGCAGCCTAGCGGGAGGGACGGGTGAGCAGTACTTC. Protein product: CASSLAGGTGEQYF.

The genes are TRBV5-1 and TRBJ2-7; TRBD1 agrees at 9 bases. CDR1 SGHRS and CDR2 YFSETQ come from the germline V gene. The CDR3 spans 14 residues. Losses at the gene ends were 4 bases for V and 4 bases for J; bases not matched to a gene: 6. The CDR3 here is CASSRGTGLYEQYF. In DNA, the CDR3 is TGCGCCAGCAGCCGGGGGACAGGGCTGTACGAGCAGTACTTC.

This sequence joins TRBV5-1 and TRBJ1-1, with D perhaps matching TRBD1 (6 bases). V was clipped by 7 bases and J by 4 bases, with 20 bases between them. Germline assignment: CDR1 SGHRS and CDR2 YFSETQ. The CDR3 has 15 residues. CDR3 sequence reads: CASGPIRTEPTEAFF. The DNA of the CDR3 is TGCGCCAGCGGCCCAATAAGGACAGAACCCACTGAAGCTTTCTTT.

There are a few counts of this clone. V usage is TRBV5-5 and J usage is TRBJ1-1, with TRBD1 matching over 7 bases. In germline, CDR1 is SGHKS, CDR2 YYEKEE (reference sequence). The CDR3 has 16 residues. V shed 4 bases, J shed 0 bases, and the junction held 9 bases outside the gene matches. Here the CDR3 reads CASSTGTDYMNTEAFF. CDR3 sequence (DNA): TGTGCCAGCAGCACTGGGACAGATTACATGAACACTGAAGCTTTCTTT.

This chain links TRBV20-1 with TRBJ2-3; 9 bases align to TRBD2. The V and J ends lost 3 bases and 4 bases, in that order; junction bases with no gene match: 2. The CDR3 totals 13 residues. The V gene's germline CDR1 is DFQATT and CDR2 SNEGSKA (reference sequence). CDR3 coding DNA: TGCAGTGCTAGTAGCGGGAGACCAGATACGCAGTATTTT. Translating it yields CSASSGRPDTQYF.

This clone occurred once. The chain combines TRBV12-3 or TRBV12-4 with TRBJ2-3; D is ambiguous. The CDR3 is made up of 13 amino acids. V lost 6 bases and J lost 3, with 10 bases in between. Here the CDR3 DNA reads TGTGCCAGCAGCCCCCGCGAGACAGATACGCAGTATTTT. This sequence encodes CASSPRETDTQYF.